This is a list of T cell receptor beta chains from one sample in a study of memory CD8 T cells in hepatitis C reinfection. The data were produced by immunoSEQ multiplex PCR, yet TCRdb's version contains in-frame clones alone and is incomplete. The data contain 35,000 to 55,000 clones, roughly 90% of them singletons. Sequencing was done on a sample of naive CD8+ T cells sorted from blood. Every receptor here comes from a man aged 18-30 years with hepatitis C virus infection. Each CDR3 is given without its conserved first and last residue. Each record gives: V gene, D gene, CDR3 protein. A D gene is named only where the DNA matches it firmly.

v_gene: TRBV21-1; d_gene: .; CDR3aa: ASSNRPGLNYGYT
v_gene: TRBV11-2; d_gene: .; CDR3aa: ASSPIPPGANEQF
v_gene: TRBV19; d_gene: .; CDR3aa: ASTLSGSGANVLT
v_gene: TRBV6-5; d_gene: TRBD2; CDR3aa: ASSLGTSGGGELF
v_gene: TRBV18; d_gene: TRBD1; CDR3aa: ASSQGQISNQPQH
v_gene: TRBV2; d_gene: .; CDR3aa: ASSEEGFQETQY
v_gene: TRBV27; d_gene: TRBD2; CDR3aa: ASKRGGTDTQY
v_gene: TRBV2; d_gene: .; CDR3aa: ASWQGNGELF
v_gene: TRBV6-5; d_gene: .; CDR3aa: ASSYSIQETQY
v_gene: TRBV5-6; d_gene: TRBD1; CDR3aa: ASSSRRGTGGLVRYEQY
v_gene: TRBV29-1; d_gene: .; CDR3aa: SFRPGNTGELF
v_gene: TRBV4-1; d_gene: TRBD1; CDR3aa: ASSLRTGTYEQY
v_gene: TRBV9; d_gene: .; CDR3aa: ASSVGRVPYEQY
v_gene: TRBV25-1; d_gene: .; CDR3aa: ASSGRDSYEQY
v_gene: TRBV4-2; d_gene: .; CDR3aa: ASSQEAPSGNTIY
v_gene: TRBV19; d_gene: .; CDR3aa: ASSTSPGYEQY
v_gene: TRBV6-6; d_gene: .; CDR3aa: ASSYLGGGYT
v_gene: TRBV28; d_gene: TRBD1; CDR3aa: ASSLLVRGLPSGELF
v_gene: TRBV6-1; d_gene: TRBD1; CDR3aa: ASKGQGTEAF
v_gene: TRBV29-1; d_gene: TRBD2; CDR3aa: SPIAGDSYNEQF
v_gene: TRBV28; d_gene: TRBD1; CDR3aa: ASRQTGGFWNEQY
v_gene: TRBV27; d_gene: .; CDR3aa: ASSPVGSSYEQY
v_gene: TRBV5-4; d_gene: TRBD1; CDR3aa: ASSLDPAGGNTEAF